The following is a T cell receptor beta chain sequence with its context. Its matching antigen is unknown. The data are from a study of T cell responses to AZD1222 COVID-19 vaccine. Study at large: Second-dose timings of about 4 or about 12 weeks were pooled.

The CDR3 is 16 amino acids. Germline V gives CDR1 SGHDT, CDR2 YYEEEE. The germline V and J ends were trimmed by 0 bases and 4 bases, with 15 bases remaining between them. Here immunoSEQ multiplex PCR was the method, and the copy in TCRdb shows in-frame clones only, minus some. The table records 25,000 to 35,000 clones, roughly 92% of them present only once. Study-level points and caveats: Reportedly, nearly half of unique spike TCRs recognized epitopes outside B.1.351/B.1.1.7 mutations. Seropositive status at baseline applied to only a handful of AZD1222 recipients. Repertoire sampling happened only post peak T cell response.

This TCR was recovered from an adult in good health. The sample in question was peripheral blood, obtained on day 0 of AZD1222 vaccination. The gene calls are TRBV5-6 and TRBJ2-3; weak D call: TRBD2 (6 bases). This CDR3 is CASSLAGGNSADTQYF. The CDR3, as DNA: TGTGCCAGCAGCTTGGCCGGCGGGAATAGCGCAGATACGCAGTATTTT.